This TCR beta chain came from a study of blood T cells in healthy people across ages (dated by TCRdb to about 2015). Notes on the research overall: In model experiments, template switching captured about one uniquely barcoded TCR beta cDNA molecule for every two T cells. Four age groups were formed from the donors: young (average about 17 years), middle-aged (around 40), aged (about 68) and long-lived (about 75). The study measured age-related changes in TCR beta repertoire diversity using deep sequencing normalized with unique cDNA molecular identifiers. For two donors (one aged 18 to 30 and one aged 80 or older), the study analyzed two additional independent replicas of 1 million unique cDNA reads from the same blood draw. Overall results and qualifications from the work: As age increased, observed TCR beta diversity per million T cells dropped in a roughly linear way, and a significant reduction was already evident by age roughly 36. Donor CMV infection status was unknown, potentially confounding age-related changes in expanded clonotypes. Compared with the aged group, the long-lived group had more naive CD4+ T cells, fewer expanded clones and increased TCR diversity, a pattern suggesting age selection. Conclusive comparison of naive and antigen-experienced compartments was prevented by the profiling of bulk unsorted PBMCs. There was a strong correlation between observed TCR beta diversity and the percentage of naive T cells measured by flow cytometry. Estimates of total diversity based on one million sequenced T cells were regarded as lower bounds and as underestimates.

The method behind the library was 5' RACE. Sequencing relied on an Illumina HiSeq 2500. A second roughly 7 to 11 cycle PCR used a sample-barcoded 5' primer and a J-beta primer mix. A unique molecular identifier was introduced onto each TCR beta cDNA molecule by a template-switch 5' adaptor carrying 12 random nucleotides. Each sample yielded at least 3 million CDR3-containing paired-end reads. All of the RNA was converted into first-strand cDNA using the Mint cDNA synthesis kit, with a TRBC-specific oligonucleotide serving as the primer. Following uracil-DNA glycosylase treatment, a first 18-cycle PCR with universal primers M1SS and BC2_uni_R was performed on all cDNA. In the paper's pipeline: Each sample was normalized by randomly selecting 1 million high-quality reads, each carrying a distinct molecular identifier. Instead of being binned into consensus sequences, reads with shared molecular identifiers were discarded. CDR3 identification, clonotype clustering and error correction used MiTCR with a Q25 quality threshold and the strictest error-elimination algorithm. A nonparametric unseen species model using Euler transformation provided a lower-bound estimate of total TCR beta diversity. The public sequencing data were trimmed at Q25 with fastp and processed into clonotypes with MiXCR by TCRdb, which kept only in-frame beta chains. Every distinct CDR3 protein forms one entry, paired with its most common genes and DNA. The V and J calls and clone size are TCRdb's, not the authors'. This sample gives around 1,000,000 distinct CDR3 sequences in total; around 25% of them show up just once. The ten largest clones capture approximately 0.75% of the sample.

This clonotype was observed a few times. The antigen it binds to is not known. No per-base quality is available; no much larger clone lies one base away. Systemically healthy Caucasian individuals from Russia, 39 in total and aged roughly 6 to 90 years, were included as donors. Each donor gave around 9.5 milliliters of peripheral blood, collected into EDTA-treated Vacutainer tubes. Ficoll-Paque density-gradient centrifugation was used to isolate PBMCs, with at least 6 million obtained per sample. Trizol reagent was used to extract total RNA from the PBMCs, yielding at least 5.5 micrograms per sample. The percentages of naive CD45RAhigh/CD27high T cells were determined by flow cytometry on a PBMC aliquot from every donor. Trimming takes 10 bases from V and 2 bases from J, and the germline ends sit 9 bases apart. The CDR3 holds 12 amino acids from the cysteine to the phenylalanine. Only the CDR3 region is kept as DNA, spanning 36 bases read in frame from base 1. CDR1 and CDR2 (LNHDA, SQIVND) derive from the germline V gene (reference sequence).

A further study also used this sample, focusing on T cells of mothers and their children. As the second paper documents: The donors were nine systemically healthy Caucasian individuals, made up of three mothers and their six children. cDNA synthesis used all of the extracted RNA, with roughly 1.5 ug of RNA in each 15 ul reaction. In the second PCR, the M1S primer introduced both the sample barcodes and 2-4 random nucleotides. Each mother yielded over 10 million TCR beta CDR3 reads and each child 2.5 million to 3 million reads. In both related and unrelated pairs, thymic selection shapes the output of TCR recombination in a similar way, with inherited differences having only a minor effect. Related mother-child pairs always showed normalized repertoire overlap that was slightly higher than in unrelated mother-child pairs, though the difference was never significant. No persistent microchimeric T cell clones were found, with a detection sensitivity of approximately 94 clones per million clonotypes. Deep NGS was used in the study to compare the TCR beta repertoires of mothers and children and to look for features that separate related mother-child pairs from unrelated individuals. On average, the children were around 11 +/- 4 years old, while the mothers were around 42 +/- 4 years old. After adapters were ligated using NEBNext reagents, the libraries underwent 100+100 nt paired-end sequencing on an Illumina HiSeq 2000. To prevent cross-contamination, the mother and child libraries were prepared one month apart and sequenced in separate runs. Each donor had between about 450,000 and 2,100,000 distinct TCR beta clonotypes identified. Naive TCR beta clonotypes were estimated from low-frequency clonotypes matched to each donor's FACS-determined naive share, without sorting.

The sequence joins TRBV19 to TRBJ1-5; the D gene cannot be resolved reliably. The clonotype was recovered from a girl under 10 years old in good health. The sequenced sample was blood. The CDR3 is CATSEGNQPQHF. At the DNA level, the sequence is TGTGCCACCTCTGAGGGCAATCAGCCCCAGCATTTT.